This T cell receptor (beta chain) comes out of a study of vaccination effects on CD4 cells after COVID-19. General study findings and limits: Pronounced clonal contraction occurred in clones induced by infection and by vaccine late after vaccination. Few convalescent patients, and no early post-infection timepoints, were available to the study.

Pools of viral peptides were used by the ViraFEST assay to expand antigen-specific CD4+ T cells ahead of sequencing. Cultured cells yielded isolated CD4+ T cells after around 10 days. The cohort was immunized with two doses of either the BNT162b2 or mRNA-1273 vaccine. Replacing half the medium with IL-2 medium was done on days 3 and 7. CDR1 and CDR2 (germline): SGHTA, FQGNSA. The ends were cut back, 1 base at V and 0 bases at J, with 10 bases in the middle. The CDR3 totals 17 residues. The repertoire was sequenced with immunoSEQ multiplex PCR; TCRdb's copy has only in-frame clones and lacks some. Here the sample spans over 50,000 clones, approximately 73% being singletons. Comments on this clone: Its antigen is unknown.

The J gene is TRBJ2-6, the V gene TRBV7-2, with D possibly matching TRBD2 (5 bases). The TCR was taken from a human donor who received a COVID-19 vaccine. The input for sequencing was CD4+ T cells from PBMCs cultured with HCoV-229E spike peptides, taken after COVID-19 vaccination. CDR3 amino acids: CASSLGPGNSGANVLTF. CDR3 bases: TGTGCCAGCAGCTTAGGGCCGGGAAACTCTGGGGCCAACGTCCTGACTTTC.